Each of the 21 T cell receptor beta chains below was sequenced from the same sample in a study of PD-1 blockade in classical Hodgkin lymphoma (dated by TCRdb to the early 2020s). The time point label for this specimen denotes: cycle 2 day 1 (C2D1) of nivolumab. Every trial patient had relapsed after autologous stem cell transplantation, and cohorts A, B and C differed in prior brentuximab vedotin exposure. Library creation used the immunoSEQ multiplex PCR assay. Sourced from immuneACCESS, this table was stored by TCRdb with only in-frame sequences that have V and J called. A share of the clones is absent; for the studies checked, an unresolved V gene accounts for under half, and the remainder has no known explanation. The sample contains tens of thousands of clones, over 65% of them found a single time. Of the sample, roughly 42% falls within the top ten clones. The sample consisted of peripheral blood mononuclear cells (PBMCs), taken before the second cycle of nivolumab. The receptors shown here come from a human donor with classical Hodgkin lymphoma.

V and J are TRBV7-2 and TRBJ2-5; D is undetermined. V lost 2 bases and J 2 bases, leaving 9 bases between the germline ends. CDR1 SGHTA and CDR2 FQGNSA come from the germline V gene. The CDR3 runs to 14 residues. The CDR3 reads CASSLKVTQETQYF. The CDR3 DNA is TGTGCCAGCAGCTTAAAAGTAACACAAGAGACCCAGTACTTC.

This chain links TRBV2 with TRBJ1-5; D remains ambiguous. There are 14 residues in the CDR3. V lost 1 base and J lost 4, with 8 bases in between. Germline CDR1 SNHLY, CDR2 FYNNEI. CDR3 sequence reads: CASSEVSRNQPQHF. The CDR3 region has the DNA TGTGCCAGCAGTGAAGTTTCCAGAAATCAGCCCCAGCATTTT.

This chain uses TRBV7-2 with TRBJ2-7; TRBD2 might be the D (6 bases). There are 15 residues in the CDR3. Germline-derived CDR1 and CDR2 are SGHTA and FQGNSA. The V and J ends lost 3 bases and 0 bases respectively, with 12 bases between them. CDR3 nucleotides: TGTGCCAGCAGCTTTCGGGACTTAAGCTCCTACGAGCAGTACTTC. Translation gives CASSFRDLSSYEQYF.

This chain uses TRBV6-6 with TRBJ1-2; 10 nucleotides align to TRBD1. This CDR3 is 13 amino acids long. V was clipped by 6 bases and J by 8 bases; unmatched bases: 6. Germline V gives CDR1 MNHNY, CDR2 SVGAGI (reference sequence). The CDR3 DNA reads as TGTGCCAGCAGGCCCGACAGGGGGCAGGGCTACACCTTC. Amino acids: CASRPDRGQGYTF.

V gene TRBV19 combines with J gene TRBJ1-4, with a weak D call TRBD1 (5 bases). CDR3 size: 14 residues. Germline CDR1 is LNHDA and CDR2 is SQIVND (reference sequence). Between the trimmed V and J ends, which lost 5 bases and 7 bases, there was a span of 14 bases. The CDR3 DNA follows: TGTGCCAGTAGTGCAGGCAGGGAGTTTGAAAAACTGTTTTTT. It codes for CASSAGREFEKLFF.

This clone was seen a single time. The chain recombines TRBV4-1 with TRBJ2-5; 8 bases match TRBD2. This CDR3 comprises 17 residues. CDR1 MGHRA and CDR2 YSYEKL come from the germline V gene. V lost 0 bases to trimming and J lost 3 bases; unmatched junction nucleotides: 9. This chain's CDR3 is CASSQEGVAGPKETQYF. The CDR3 DNA reads as TGCGCCAGCAGCCAAGAGGGAGTAGCGGGGCCCAAAGAGACCCAGTACTTC.

The chain is built from TRBV7-2 and TRBJ1-4, with D hard to call. The CDR3 is 14 residues long. The V end lost 5 bases, the J end lost 3 bases, and 10 bases lay between the germline ends. Germline CDR1 SGHTA, CDR2 FQGNSA. The CDR3 DNA reads as TGTGCCAGCAGCCTCGATTTTGCTAATGAAAAACTGTTTTTT. This encodes CASSLDFANEKLFF. Full variable domain (missing parts from reference TRBV7-2 and TRBJ1-4): GAGVSQSPSNKVTEKGKDVELRCDPISGHTALYWYRQSLGQGLEFLIYFQGNSAPDKSGLPSDRFSAERTGGSVSTLTIQRTQQEDSAVYLCASSLDFANEKLFFGSGTQLSVL.

The rearrangement uses TRBV6-6 and TRBJ2-7; D might be TRBD1 (6 bases). CDR3 length: 14 residues. Trimming left V 1 base short and J 0 bases short, with 7 bases between. CDR1 and CDR2 (germline): MNHNY, SVGAGI (reference sequence). The CDR3 sequence: CASSYLGGSYEQYF. CDR3 DNA sequence: TGTGCCAGCAGTTACTTAGGGGGCTCCTACGAGCAGTACTTC.

J is TRBJ2-6 and V is TRBV19, with D possibly being TRBD1 or TRBD2 (5 bases each). From germline, CDR1 is LNHDA and CDR2 SQIVND (reference sequence). Trimming stripped 7 bases from V and 0 bases from J, with 13 bases between. The CDR3 consists of 16 residues. DNA for the CDR3: TGTGCCAGTAATCGGGGCTCCCTCTCTGGGGCCAACGTCCTGACTTTC. Protein sequence: CASNRGSLSGANVLTF.

The rearrangement links TRBV6-5 to TRBJ1-2, with 8 positions matching TRBD1. Germline-derived CDR1 and CDR2 are MNHEY and SVGAGI. The V segment lost 2 bases and the J segment 6 bases; nucleotides outside the gene matches: 8. The CDR3 length is 15 residues. CDR3 nucleotides: TGTGCCAGCAGTTACCTAACCGACAGGGGCGATGGCTACACCTTC. Protein product: CASSYLTDRGDGYTF.

This clone has only a few counts. The chain links TRBV5-1 to TRBJ2-7; 9 bases agree with TRBD1. The trim removed 0 bases at V and 2 bases at J, leaving 3 bases unmatched. Germline-derived CDR1 and CDR2 are SGHRS and YFSETQ. This CDR3 spans 15 amino acids. CDR3 in DNA: TGCGCCAGCAGCTTGGTTCGGGACAGGGCCTACGAGCAGTACTTC. Residues: CASSLVRDRAYEQYF.

This sequence joins TRBV29-1 and TRBJ2-1; D ambiguous. The germline V gene encodes CDR1 SQVTM and CDR2 ANQGSEA. CDR3 length: 10 residues. With 3 bases removed from V and 9 bases from J, the gap between germline ends came to 6 bases. The CDR3, as DNA: TGCAGCGTTGAGGGCCCTGAGCAGTTCTTC. Its translation: CSVEGPEQFF.

The V call is TRBV18, the J call TRBJ1-1; no clear D. V lost 4 bases to trimming and J lost 2 bases, with 11 bases between them. The CDR3 runs to 14 residues. Germline V CDR1 and CDR2: KGHSH, LQKENI. The CDR3 here is CASSRGPSNTEAFF. CDR3 nucleotide sequence: TGTGCCAGCTCACGCGGGCCTTCCAACACTGAAGCTTTCTTT.

This clone was detected once. The genes are TRBV10-3 and TRBJ2-7; TRBD2 aligns across 12 bases. In germline, CDR1 is ENHRY, CDR2 SYGVKD. Trimming took 4 bases from V and 0 from J; bases not matched to a gene: 1. The CDR3 is 15 residues long. In nucleotides, the CDR3 is TGTGCCATCAGTGGGACTAGCGGGAACTCCTACGAGCAGTACTTC. Its protein is CAISGTSGNSYEQYF.

The chain joins TRBV9 to TRBJ2-5, with D uncertain. CDR3 size: 12 residues. V was clipped by 0 bases and J by 5 bases, with 5 bases between them. Germline-derived CDR1 and CDR2 are SGDLS and YYNGEE. The CDR3 DNA reads TGTGCCAGCAGCGTAGGGGCGGAGACCCAGTACTTC. Residues: CASSVGAETQYF.

The chain combines TRBV5-1 with TRBJ2-2; no clear D. V lost 2 bases, J lost 2 bases, and 4 bases lay in between. The length of the CDR3 is 13 residues. The germline CDR1 and CDR2 sequences are SGHRS and YFSETQ. The CDR3 sequence: CASSLKNTGELFF. The CDR3 DNA reads TGCGCCAGCAGCTTAAAAAACACCGGGGAGCTGTTTTTT.

The chain recombines TRBV7-9 with TRBJ2-3, with TRBD1 matching 9 bases. This CDR3 comprises 16 residues. Germline V gene lookup returns CDR1 SEHNR and CDR2 FQNEAQ (reference sequence). The junction had 5 bases not matched to a gene; V was cut back by 2 bases and J by 2 bases. For the CDR3, the DNA is TGTGCCAGCAGCTTAATCGGACAGGGGCTCACAGATACGCAGTATTTT. Its protein is CASSLIGQGLTDTQYF.

CDR3 loop: CASTFSGANVLTF. The CDR3 DNA reads as TGTGCCAGCACCTTTTCTGGGGCCAACGTCCTGACTTTC. The chain carries TRBV7-8 and TRBJ2-6, with no clear D. V lost 7 bases to trimming and J lost 1 base, with 5 bases between them. Germline V lookup: CDR1 SGHVS, CDR2 FQNEAQ. CDR3 length equals 13 residues.

This chain joins TRBV7-2 and TRBJ2-1; either TRBD1 or TRBD2 may fit D (6 bases each). The germline V and J ends were trimmed by 1 base and 9 bases, with 10 bases remaining between them. Germline loops: CDR1 SGHTA, CDR2 FQGNSA. CDR3 size: 13 residues. CDR3 bases: TGTGCCAGCAGCTTAGAGGGGGGTGGTGAGCAGTTCTTC. Amino acid sequence: CASSLEGGGEQFF. Full variable domain (missing parts from reference TRBV7-2 and TRBJ2-1): GAGVSQSPSNKVTEKGKDVELRCDPISGHTALYWYRQSLGQGLEFLIYFQGNSAPDKSGLPSDRFSAERTGGSVSTLTIQRTQQEDSAVYLCASSLEGGGEQFFGPGTRLTVL.

The chain uses TRBV11-2 and TRBJ2-7; TRBD2 matches at 9 bases. CDR3 length equals 15 residues. Germline V lookup: CDR1 SGHAT, CDR2 FQNNGV. After removal of 5 bases from V and 0 bases from J, the junction contained 5 bases not matched to a gene. The CDR3 here is CASSHSGSYSYEQYF. The CDR3 DNA sequence: TGTGCCAGCAGCCATAGCGGGAGCTACTCCTACGAGCAGTACTTC.

V is TRBV28 and J is TRBJ1-5; 10 positions match TRBD1. Germline V gene data show CDR1 as MDHEN and CDR2 as SYDVKM. The CDR3 has 15 amino acids. Trimming at V came to 3 bases and at J to 6 bases, leaving 5 bases not matched to a gene. This chain's CDR3 is CASSFPTGGTQPQHF. The CDR3 region has the DNA TGTGCCAGCAGTTTCCCGACAGGGGGCACTCAGCCCCAGCATTTT.